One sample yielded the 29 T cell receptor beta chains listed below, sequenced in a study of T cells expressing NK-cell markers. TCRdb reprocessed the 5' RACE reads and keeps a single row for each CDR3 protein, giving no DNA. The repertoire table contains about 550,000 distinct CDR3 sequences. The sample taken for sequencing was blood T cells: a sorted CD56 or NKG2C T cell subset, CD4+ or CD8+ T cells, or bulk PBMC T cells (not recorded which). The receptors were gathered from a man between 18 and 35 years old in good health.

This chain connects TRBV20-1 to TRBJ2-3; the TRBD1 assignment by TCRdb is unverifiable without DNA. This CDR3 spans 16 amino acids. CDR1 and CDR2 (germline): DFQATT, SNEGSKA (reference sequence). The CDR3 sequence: CSARDTGHTLLGAGYF.

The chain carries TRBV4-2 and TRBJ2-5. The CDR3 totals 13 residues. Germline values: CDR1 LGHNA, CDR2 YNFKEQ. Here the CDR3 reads CASSQGLQETQYF.

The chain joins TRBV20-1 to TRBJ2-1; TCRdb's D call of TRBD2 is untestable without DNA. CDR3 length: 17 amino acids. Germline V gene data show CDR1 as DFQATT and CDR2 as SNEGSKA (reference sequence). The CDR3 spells CSARAIAGGPRYNEQFF.

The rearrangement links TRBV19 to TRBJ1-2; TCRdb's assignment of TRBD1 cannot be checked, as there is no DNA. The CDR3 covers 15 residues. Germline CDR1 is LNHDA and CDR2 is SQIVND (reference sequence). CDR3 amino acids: CASSILGAVSGGYTF.

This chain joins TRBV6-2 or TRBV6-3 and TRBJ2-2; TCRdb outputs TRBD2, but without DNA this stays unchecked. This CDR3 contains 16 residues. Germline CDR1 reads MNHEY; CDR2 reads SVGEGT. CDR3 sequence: CATPLGLADHTGELFF.

This CDR3 is CASTLDGKRQPQHF. The genes are TRBV12-3 or TRBV12-4 and TRBJ1-5; TCRdb proposes TRBD1, but this gene call is untestable without DNA. The CDR3 consists of 14 residues.

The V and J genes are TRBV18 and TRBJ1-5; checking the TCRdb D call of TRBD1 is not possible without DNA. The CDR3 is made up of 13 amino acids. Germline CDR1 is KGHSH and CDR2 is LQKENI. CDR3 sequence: CASSPGGNQPQHF.

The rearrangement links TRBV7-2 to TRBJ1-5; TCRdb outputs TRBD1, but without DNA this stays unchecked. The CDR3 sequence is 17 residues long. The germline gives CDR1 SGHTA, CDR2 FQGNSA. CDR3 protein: CASSLRQGVLKNQPQHF. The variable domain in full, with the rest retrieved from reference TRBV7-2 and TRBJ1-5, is GAGVSQSPSNKVTEKGKDVELRCDPISGHTALYWYRQSLGQGLEFLIYFQGNSAPDKSGLPSDRFSAERTGGSVSTLTIQRTQQEDSAVYLCASSLRQGVLKNQPQHFGDGTRLSIL.

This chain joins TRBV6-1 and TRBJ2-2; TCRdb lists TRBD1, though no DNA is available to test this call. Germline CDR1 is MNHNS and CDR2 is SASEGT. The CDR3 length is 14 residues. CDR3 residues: CAGSRGLHTGELFF.

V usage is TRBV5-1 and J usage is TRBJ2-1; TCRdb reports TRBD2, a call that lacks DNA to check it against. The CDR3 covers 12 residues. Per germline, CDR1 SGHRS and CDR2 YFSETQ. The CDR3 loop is CASSQGLTEQFF.

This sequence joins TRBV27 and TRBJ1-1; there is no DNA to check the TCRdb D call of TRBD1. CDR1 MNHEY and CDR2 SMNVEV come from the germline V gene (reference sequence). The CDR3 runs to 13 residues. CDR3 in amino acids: CASSPPGQAKAFF.

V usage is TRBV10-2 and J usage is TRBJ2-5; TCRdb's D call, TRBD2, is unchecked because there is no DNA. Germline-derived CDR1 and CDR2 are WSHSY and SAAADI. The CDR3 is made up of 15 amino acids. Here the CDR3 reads CASSGGSTRGETQYF.

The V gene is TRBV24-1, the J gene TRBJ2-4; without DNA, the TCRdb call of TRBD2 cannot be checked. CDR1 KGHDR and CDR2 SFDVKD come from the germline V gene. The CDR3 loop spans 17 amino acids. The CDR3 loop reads CATSDSAVGLAKNIQYF.

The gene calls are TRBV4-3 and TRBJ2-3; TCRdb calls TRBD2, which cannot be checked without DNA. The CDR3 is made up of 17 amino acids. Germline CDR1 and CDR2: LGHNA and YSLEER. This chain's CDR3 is CASSQDPWQGSTDTQYF.

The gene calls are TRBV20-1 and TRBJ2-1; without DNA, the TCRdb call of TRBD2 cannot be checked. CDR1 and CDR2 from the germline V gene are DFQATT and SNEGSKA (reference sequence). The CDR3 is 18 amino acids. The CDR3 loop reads CSARDGTSGVLNYNEQFF.

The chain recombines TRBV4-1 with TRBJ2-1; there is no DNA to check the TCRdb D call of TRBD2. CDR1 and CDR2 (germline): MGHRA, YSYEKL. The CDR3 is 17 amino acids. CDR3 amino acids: CASSREKGAGGEDEQFF.

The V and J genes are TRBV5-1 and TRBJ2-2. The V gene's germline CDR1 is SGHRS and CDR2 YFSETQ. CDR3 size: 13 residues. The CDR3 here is CASSLGIQGELFF. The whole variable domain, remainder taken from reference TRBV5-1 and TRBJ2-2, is KAGVTQTPRYLIKTRGQQVTLSCSPISGHRSVSWYQQTPGQGLQFLFEYFSETQRNKGNFPGRFSGRQFSNSRSEMNVSTLELGDSALYLCASSLGIQGELFFGEGSRLTVL.

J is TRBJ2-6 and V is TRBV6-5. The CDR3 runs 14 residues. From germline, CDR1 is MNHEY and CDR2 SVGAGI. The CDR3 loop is CASLRGSGANVLTF.

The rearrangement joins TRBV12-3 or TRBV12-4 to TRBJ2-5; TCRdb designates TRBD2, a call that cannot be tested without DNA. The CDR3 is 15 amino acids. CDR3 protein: CASSLILGGGETQYF.

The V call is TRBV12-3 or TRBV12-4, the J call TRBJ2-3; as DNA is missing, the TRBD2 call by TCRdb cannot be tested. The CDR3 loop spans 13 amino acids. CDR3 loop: CASSRRESDTQYF.

The CDR3 sequence is CSARVARNEQFF. The rearrangement joins TRBV20-1 to TRBJ2-1; TCRdb lists TRBD2, though no DNA is available to test this call. The germline CDR1 and CDR2 sequences are DFQATT and SNEGSKA (reference sequence). The CDR3 sequence is 12 residues long.

CDR3 loop: CASSPAGLAGVGEQFF. The chain recombines TRBV7-2 with TRBJ2-1; TCRdb indicates TRBD2, and absent DNA this call remains unverified. Germline loops: CDR1 SGHTA, CDR2 FQGNSA. This CDR3 region has 16 residues.

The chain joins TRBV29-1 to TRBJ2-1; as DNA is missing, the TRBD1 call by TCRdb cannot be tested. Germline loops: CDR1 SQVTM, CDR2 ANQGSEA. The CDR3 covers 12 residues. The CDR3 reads CSPRTEYNEQFF.

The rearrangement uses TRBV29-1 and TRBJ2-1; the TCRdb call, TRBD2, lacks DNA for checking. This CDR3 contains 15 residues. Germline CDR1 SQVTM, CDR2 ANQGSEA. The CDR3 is CSARGGLAEGDEQFF.

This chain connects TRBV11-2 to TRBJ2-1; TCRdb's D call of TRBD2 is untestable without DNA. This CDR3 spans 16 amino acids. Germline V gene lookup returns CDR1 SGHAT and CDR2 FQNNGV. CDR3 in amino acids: CASSLGLAGAYNEQFF.

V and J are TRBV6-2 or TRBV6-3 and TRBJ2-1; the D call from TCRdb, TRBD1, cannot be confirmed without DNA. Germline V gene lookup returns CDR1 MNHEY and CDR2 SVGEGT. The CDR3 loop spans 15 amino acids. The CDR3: CASSYGDSKYNEQFF.

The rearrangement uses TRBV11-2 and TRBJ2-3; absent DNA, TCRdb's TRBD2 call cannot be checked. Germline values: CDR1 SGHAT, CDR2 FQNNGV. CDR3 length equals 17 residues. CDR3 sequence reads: CASSFPFGVGRADTQYF.

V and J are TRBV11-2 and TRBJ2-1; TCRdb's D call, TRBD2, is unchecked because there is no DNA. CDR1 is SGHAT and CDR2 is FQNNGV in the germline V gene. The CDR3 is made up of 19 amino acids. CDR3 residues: CASSLRLAGIQAAYNEQFF.

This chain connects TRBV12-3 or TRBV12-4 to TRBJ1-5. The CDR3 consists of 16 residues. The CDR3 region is CASRNGRPNGNQPQHF.